This T cell receptor beta chain came from a study of CXCR3-negative and CXCR3-positive naive CD8 T cells. A word on this clonotype: What it binds is unknown.

The CDR3 loop spans 16 amino acids. Germline loops: CDR1 SQVTM, CDR2 ANQGSEA. Overall study results and limits: Memory cells differed in TRBV-TRBJ usage, but naive CXCR3-negative and CXCR3-positive cells had similar usage. Each naive subset displayed comparably high diversity, whereas memory CD8+ cells displayed much lower diversity. Greater hydrophobicity was found in TRB CDR3s of CXCR3-positive naive cells than of CXCR3-negative naive cells.

It was by 5' RACE with UMI labels that the TRB cDNA libraries were prepared. Following a re-call of the 5' RACE reads, TCRdb has one entry per CDR3 protein and lacks DNA. Its table records around 110,000 distinct CDR3 sequences. What was sequenced was naive CXCR3+ CD8+ T cells from blood. Subset denoted: CD45RO-CCR7+CD27+CD95- naive CD8+ T cells expressing CXCR3 (TNR3+). The rearrangement uses TRBV29-1 and TRBJ2-5. The clonotype comes from a human donor in good health. Some clones in this sample may be carry-over from other donors' samples. CDR3 sequence reads: CSVAGTGFSVPETQYF.